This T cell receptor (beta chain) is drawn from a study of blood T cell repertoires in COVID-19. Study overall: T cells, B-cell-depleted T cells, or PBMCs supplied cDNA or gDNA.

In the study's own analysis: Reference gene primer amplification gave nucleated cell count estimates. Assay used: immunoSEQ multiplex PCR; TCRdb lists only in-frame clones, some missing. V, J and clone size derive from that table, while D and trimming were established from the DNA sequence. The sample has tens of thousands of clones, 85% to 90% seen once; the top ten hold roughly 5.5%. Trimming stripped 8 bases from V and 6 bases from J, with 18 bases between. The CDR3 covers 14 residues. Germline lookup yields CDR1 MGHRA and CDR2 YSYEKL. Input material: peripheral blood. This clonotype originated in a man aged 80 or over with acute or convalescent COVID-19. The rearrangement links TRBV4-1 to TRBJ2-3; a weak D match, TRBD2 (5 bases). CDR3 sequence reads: CASSIGLATDTQYF. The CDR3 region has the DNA TGCGCCAGCTCGATCGGGCTAGCAACGGATACGCAGTATTTT.